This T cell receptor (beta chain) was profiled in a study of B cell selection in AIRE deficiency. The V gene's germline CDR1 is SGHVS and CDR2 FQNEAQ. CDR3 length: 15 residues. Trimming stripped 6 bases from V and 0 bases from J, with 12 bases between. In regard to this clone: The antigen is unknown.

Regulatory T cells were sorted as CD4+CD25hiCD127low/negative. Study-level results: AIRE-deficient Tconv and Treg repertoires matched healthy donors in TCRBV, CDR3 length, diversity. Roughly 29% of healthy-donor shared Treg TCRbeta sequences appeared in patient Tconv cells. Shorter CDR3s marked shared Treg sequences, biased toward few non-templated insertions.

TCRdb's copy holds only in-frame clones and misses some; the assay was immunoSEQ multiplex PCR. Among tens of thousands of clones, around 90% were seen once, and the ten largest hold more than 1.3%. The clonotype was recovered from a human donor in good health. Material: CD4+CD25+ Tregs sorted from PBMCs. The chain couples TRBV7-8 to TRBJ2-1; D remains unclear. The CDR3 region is CASRPSWSSYNEQFF. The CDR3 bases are TGTGCCAGCAGGCCTTCCTGGAGCTCCTACAATGAGCAGTTCTTC.